Presented here are 2 T cell receptor beta chains from one specimen sequenced in a study of CD8+ T cells in alopecia areata. Isolated RNA was reverse transcribed into cDNA used as the sequencing template. Measured with immunoSEQ multiplex PCR; TCRdb has only the in-frame clones, and not every one. The data show roughly 11,000 clones, with roughly 57% seen just once and just over 14% held by the top ten. Peripheral blood and lesional scalp punch biopsies came from alopecia areata patients. The specimen sequenced was skin. The receptors were gathered from a human donor with alopecia areata.

This rearrangement joins TRBV29-1 to TRBJ2-7; TRBD1 aligns across 9 bases. This CDR3 comprises 14 residues. The trim removed 7 bases at V and 1 base at J, leaving 8 bases unmatched. In germline, CDR1 is SQVTM, CDR2 ANQGSEA. Written as DNA, the CDR3 is TGCAGCGGTCGGACAGGGGAAAGATCCTACGAGCAGTACTTC. Protein product: CSGRTGERSYEQYF.

V and J are TRBV7-2 and TRBJ1-5, with no clear D. Trimming removed 5 bases at V and 7 bases at J, with 12 bases between. This CDR3 comprises 13 residues. Germline CDR1 SGHTA, CDR2 FQGNSA. CDR3 sequence: CASSDPGPQPQHF. As DNA, the CDR3 is TGTGCCAGCAGCGACCCGGGCCCGCAGCCCCAGCATTTT.